The 27 T cell receptor beta chains listed next were all sequenced from one sample in a study of T cell responses to AZD1222 COVID-19 vaccine. TCRdb's copy holds only in-frame clones and misses some; the assay was immunoSEQ multiplex PCR. The table has 66,000 or so clones, about four fifths seen once; the top ten hold 23%. Here the sequenced sample was peripheral blood, taken on day 0 of MenACWY control vaccination. All receptors derive from an adult in good health.

The V and J genes are TRBV5-5 and TRBJ2-1; D is undetermined. The CDR3 length is 15 residues. Trimming took off 0 bases at V and 1 base at J, with 8 bases between the two ends. Germline CDR1 is SGHKS and CDR2 is YYEKEE (reference sequence). CDR3 region: CASSLGVASYNEQFF. The CDR3 DNA reads TGTGCCAGCAGCTTGGGAGTGGCGTCCTACAATGAGCAGTTCTTC.

The V and J genes are TRBV2 and TRBJ1-6, with TRBD1 matching 10 bases. This CDR3 comprises 13 residues. Germline lookup yields CDR1 SNHLY and CDR2 FYNNEI. V dropped 6 bases and J dropped 7; count of bases not matched to a gene: 0. The CDR3 nucleotides are TGTGCCAGCAGGGGACAGGGGAATTCACCCCTCCACTTT. Translated: CASRGQGNSPLHF.

The J gene is TRBJ1-2, the V gene TRBV30; D is perhaps TRBD1 (5 bases). V was shortened by 2 bases and J by 7 bases, with 11 bases between the two germline ends. This CDR3 has 12 residues. The V gene's germline CDR1 is GTSNPN and CDR2 SVGIG (reference sequence). The CDR3 loop is CAWSYVGGGYTF. In DNA form, the CDR3 reads TGTGCCTGGAGTTATGTGGGGGGTGGCTACACCTTC.

The V gene is TRBV5-1, the J gene TRBJ2-3; D not certain. The V and J ends lost 0 bases and 4 bases respectively, with 9 bases between them. CDR1 is SGHRS and CDR2 is YFSETQ in the germline V gene. The CDR3 sequence is 14 residues long. The CDR3 spells CASSLAGSSDTQYF. CDR3 nucleotide sequence: TGCGCCAGCAGCTTGGCGGGCAGCTCAGATACGCAGTATTTT.

The J gene is TRBJ2-5, the V gene TRBV11-1, with D hard to call. CDR3 length: 12 residues. The germline gives CDR1 SGHAT, CDR2 FQDESV (reference sequence). Trimming pared 5 bases from V and 3 bases from J, leaving 7 bases between. DNA for the CDR3: TGTGCCAGCAGCCGACCCAAAGAGACCCAGTACTTC. Protein: CASSRPKETQYF.

The rearrangement uses TRBV14 and TRBJ1-4; 9 bases fit TRBD1. With V trimmed by 3 bases and J by 10 bases, 0 bases remained unmatched. Germline CDR1 SGHDN, CDR2 FVKESK. The CDR3 runs to 12 residues. The CDR3 reads CASSQTGGKLFF. Written as DNA, the CDR3 is TGTGCCAGCAGCCAGACAGGGGGAAAACTGTTTTTT. Full variable domain (missing parts from reference TRBV14 and TRBJ1-4): EAGVTQFPSHSVIEKGQTVTLRCDPISGHDNLYWYRRVMGKEIKFLLHFVKESKQDESGMPNNRFLAERTGGTYSTLKVQPAELEDSGVYFCASSQTGGKLFFGSGTQLSVL.

The chain recombines TRBV10-3 with TRBJ1-4; D gene unclear. V was clipped by 3 bases and J by 9 bases, with 14 bases between them. The CDR3 spans 14 residues. Per the germline V gene, CDR1 is ENHRY and CDR2 is SYGVKD. The CDR3 DNA follows: TGTGCCATCAGTGACCAGACTAGTCAGCAAAAACTGTTTTTT. Translating it yields CAISDQTSQQKLFF.

This clone has a handful of counts. The junction departs from germline at one end; a sequencing error may be responsible. The chain couples TRBV2 to TRBJ1-5, with unresolved D. Germline V CDR1 and CDR2: SNHLY, FYNNEI. CDR3 size: 13 residues. The CDR3 DNA follows: TGTGCCAGCAGGAGGCTGAGGAATCAGTCCCAGCATTTT. Amino acids: CASRRLRNQSQHF.

The CDR3 protein is CASSLTGFAEAPLHF. The DNA of the CDR3 is TGTGCCAGCAGTCTAACGGGATTCGCAGAAGCACCCCTCCACTTT. The chain has TRBV6-5 and TRBJ1-6; D uncertain. V was shortened by 5 bases and J by 11 bases, with 19 bases between the two germline ends. The CDR3 spans 15 residues. The germline V gene has CDR1 MNHEY and CDR2 SVGAGI.

This clone was recorded once. V and J are TRBV28 and TRBJ1-5, with D maybe TRBD1 (5 bases). CDR3 length equals 13 residues. CDR1 and CDR2 from the germline V gene are MDHEN and SYDVKM. Trimming cost V 6 bases and J 7 bases, with 13 bases left between them. CDR3 amino acids: CASSSRVIQPQHF. Here the CDR3 DNA reads TGTGCCAGCAGCTCCAGGGTGATCCAGCCCCAGCATTTT.

The rearrangement links TRBV19 to TRBJ1-1, with 7 bases fitting TRBD1. The V gene's germline CDR1 is LNHDA and CDR2 SQIVND (reference sequence). The CDR3 is 13 residues long. Unmatched junction bases numbered 7, after V lost 1 base and J lost 11 bases. The CDR3 loop reads CASSIGQGGTAFF. CDR3 in DNA: TGTGCCAGTAGTATAGGACAGGGTGGGACGGCTTTCTTT.

The chain recombines TRBV2 with TRBJ2-1, with D perhaps matching TRBD1 or TRBD2 (5 bases each). Deletions cut 6 bases from V and 4 bases from J, with 13 bases between. Germline CDR1 SNHLY, CDR2 FYNNEI. The CDR3 contains 14 residues. The CDR3 DNA sequence: TGTGCCAGCAGAATCCGGGACGGATACAATGAGCAGTTCTTC. It specifies CASRIRDGYNEQFF.

The CDR3 loop is CASSLAGGRVNTEAFF. Here the CDR3 DNA reads TGTGCCAGCAGCTTAGCGGGGGGGCGGGTGAACACTGAAGCTTTCTTT. The chain couples TRBV7-2 to TRBJ1-1; D perhaps matches TRBD1 (6 bases). V dropped 0 bases and J dropped 0 bases, with 11 bases sitting between them. The CDR3 contains 16 residues. Germline loops: CDR1 SGHTA, CDR2 FQGNSA.

A single count supports this clone. The V and J genes are TRBV4-3 and TRBJ1-1; D gene unclear. Germline CDR1 LGHNA, CDR2 YSLEER. This CDR3 comprises 14 residues. The V end was cut by 5 bases, the J end by 1 base, with 11 bases between. Here the CDR3 reads CASSSDGQNTEAFF. CDR3 DNA sequence: TGCGCCAGCAGCTCGGACGGGCAGAACACTGAAGCTTTCTTT.

The chain recombines TRBV28 with TRBJ1-5; 8 nucleotides match TRBD1. This CDR3 has 14 residues. Trimming cost V 5 bases and J 8 bases; bases outside gene matches: 8. Germline V gene data show CDR1 as MDHEN and CDR2 as SYDVKM. This chain's CDR3 is CASSPRTGIEPQHF. The CDR3 DNA sequence: TGTGCCAGCAGTCCGCGGACAGGGATTGAGCCCCAGCATTTT.

J is TRBJ1-4 and V is TRBV9, with D uncertain. Between the trimmed V and J ends, which lost 4 bases and 11 bases, there was a span of 15 bases. CDR1 and CDR2 (germline): SGDLS, YYNGEE. The CDR3 extends over 13 amino acids. In DNA, the CDR3 is TGTGCCAGCAGCCGGACGGCTTTGGGGAAACTGTTTTTT. As protein: CASSRTALGKLFF. The variable domain in full, completed from reference TRBV9 and TRBJ1-4, reads DSGVTQTPKHLITATGQRVTLRCSPRSGDLSVYWYQQSLDQGLQFLIQYYNGEERAKGNILERFSAQQFPDLHSELNLSSLELGDSALYFCASSRTALGKLFFGSGTQLSVL.

This chain connects TRBV10-3 to TRBJ1-2; 7 nucleotides match TRBD1. CDR1 and CDR2 from the germline V gene are ENHRY and SYGVKD. The CDR3 contains 13 residues. Unmatched junction bases numbered 6, after V lost 10 bases and J lost 1 base. In DNA form, the CDR3 reads TGTGCCACCTCACAGGGGAATAACTATGGCTACACCTTC. It yields the protein CATSQGNNYGYTF.

The sample holds a few counts of this clone. The chain couples TRBV11-2 to TRBJ2-7; no clear D gene. Trimming removed 0 bases at V and 1 base at J, with 10 bases between. This CDR3 contains 15 residues. CDR1 and CDR2 from the germline V gene are SGHAT and FQNNGV. DNA for the CDR3: TGTGCCAGCAGCTTAGATCTCCACAGATCCTACGAGCAGTACTTC. It encodes CASSLDLHRSYEQYF. Filled out from reference TRBV11-2 and TRBJ2-7, the complete variable domain reads EAGVAQSPRYKIIEKRQSVAFWCNPISGHATLYWYQQILGQGPKLLIQFQNNGVVDDSQLPKDRFSAERLKGVDSTLKIQPAKLEDSAVYLCASSLDLHRSYEQYFGPGTRLTVT.

This clone appeared a few times. The rearrangement links TRBV4-3 to TRBJ1-1; D may be TRBD1 (5 bases). The CDR3 sequence is 16 residues long. Between the trimmed V and J ends, which lost 0 bases and 6 bases, there was a span of 17 bases. Per the germline V gene, CDR1 is LGHNA and CDR2 is YSLEER. The CDR3, as DNA: TGCGCCAGCAGCCAAGAGCAGGGTGTTGGCCCCGCTGAAGCTTTCTTT. Protein: CASSQEQGVGPAEAFF.

The chain carries TRBV5-1 and TRBJ2-3; 7 bases line up with TRBD1. The germline gives CDR1 SGHRS, CDR2 YFSETQ. The CDR3 covers 15 residues. V was clipped by 3 bases and J by 0 bases; unmatched bases: 4. CDR3 nucleotide sequence: TGCGCCAGCAGCTCGGGGACAGCTAGCACAGATACGCAGTATTTT. Amino acids: CASSSGTASTDTQYF.

This rearrangement joins TRBV27 to TRBJ1-2; D uncertain. CDR1 MNHEY and CDR2 SMNVEV come from the germline V gene (reference sequence). The germline V and J ends were trimmed by 7 bases and 5 bases, with 17 bases remaining between them. CDR3 length: 14 amino acids. Here the CDR3 DNA reads TGTGCCAGCAAGAGGGATGAAGGGTGGTATGGCTACACCTTC. Its protein product is CASKRDEGWYGYTF.

The chain uses TRBV30 and TRBJ1-3; D not certain. This CDR3 has 15 amino acids. Germline lookup yields CDR1 GTSNPN and CDR2 SVGIG (reference sequence). V lost 3 bases, J lost 0 bases, and 12 bases lay in between. CDR3 loop: CAWSVGIRSGNTIYF. CDR3 coding DNA: TGTGCCTGGAGCGTAGGGATCCGCTCTGGAAACACCATATATTTT.

The V gene is TRBV3-1 (or the pseudogene TRBV3-2), the J gene TRBJ2-7; D ambiguous. This CDR3 is 11 amino acids long. Trimming stripped 4 bases from V and 5 bases from J, with 6 bases between. The germline V gene encodes CDR1 LGHDT and CDR2 YNNKEL (reference sequence). DNA for the CDR3: TGTGCCAGCAGCCGCCAGAACGAGCAGTACTTC. Protein: CASSRQNEQYF.

The rearrangement links TRBV6-1 to TRBJ1-3, with a weak D call TRBD1 (5 bases). CDR1 MNHNS and CDR2 SASEGT come from the germline V gene. This CDR3 spans 14 amino acids. The V gene lost 1 base and the J gene lost 2 bases, with 6 bases spanning the gap. Here the CDR3 reads CASSEGGTGNTIYF. The DNA of the CDR3 is TGTGCCAGCAGTGAAGGGGGGACTGGAAACACCATATATTTT.

This chain links TRBV11-2 with TRBJ2-7, with 11 nucleotides matching TRBD2. The CDR3 loop spans 15 amino acids. The V and J ends lost 5 bases and 6 bases, in that order; junction bases with no gene match: 9. Germline CDR1 and CDR2: SGHAT and FQNNGV. As DNA, the CDR3 is TGTGCCAGCAGCCCAGCTAGCGGGAGGCCGTCCGAGCAGTACTTC. It specifies CASSPASGRPSEQYF.

This clone appeared once. The same CDR3 arises from other DNA sequences in this sample as well. The CDR3 nucleotides read TGTGCCAGCAGCTTAGGGACTAACTATGGCTACACCTTC. This gives the protein CASSLGTNYGYTF. V and J are TRBV7-2 and TRBJ1-2; D gene unclear. The CDR3 contains 13 residues. The ends were cut back, 1 base at V and 0 bases at J, with 3 bases in the middle. Germline assignment: CDR1 SGHTA and CDR2 FQGNSA.

The chain carries TRBV5-1 and TRBJ2-3, with D possibly matching TRBD2 (6 bases). The CDR3 extends over 14 amino acids. V was cut by 0 bases and J by 6 bases, with 11 bases left in between. The germline V gene has CDR1 SGHRS and CDR2 YFSETQ. As DNA, the CDR3 is TGCGCCAGCAGCTTGGTAAGCGGGCGTGATACGCAGTATTTT. Residues: CASSLVSGRDTQYF.